Sequencing of this T cell receptor beta chain was carried out in a study of T cell responses to AZD1222 COVID-19 vaccine. Study findings and constraints: Unmutated variant regions reportedly attract nearly half of all spike-specific TCRs.

Notes on this clone: Antigen: not known.

The protocol was immunoSEQ multiplex PCR, while the TCRdb copy is restricted to in-frame clones and leaves out a portion. Found here are under 200,000 clones, approximately 91% of them singletons; the top ten hold roughly 0.99%. This CDR3 has 15 residues. V gave up 0 bases and J gave up 3 bases, with 13 bases separating them. Per germline, CDR1 SGHRS and CDR2 YFSETQ. This specimen consisted of peripheral blood, obtained on day 0 of AZD1222 vaccination. The receptor was derived from an adult in good health. The chain is built from TRBV5-1 and TRBJ2-7; D is perhaps TRBD1 or TRBD2 (5 bases each). The CDR3 spells CASSLGDPSSYEQYF. In DNA, the CDR3 is TGCGCCAGCAGCTTGGGGGACCCATCTAGCTACGAGCAGTACTTC.